The T cell receptor beta chain described here comes from a study of technical replicates of blood from several donors. Trimming cost V 6 bases and J 3 bases, with 15 bases left between them. The germline V gene encodes CDR1 MDHEN and CDR2 SYDVKM. The CDR3 length is 14 residues. Sequenced by immunoSEQ multiplex PCR; TCRdb stores in-frame clones only, minus some. The table has tens of thousands of clones, roughly 92% seen once. Sequenced input: T cells isolated from PBMCs. The V and J genes are TRBV28 and TRBJ2-7; D call uncertain. The receptor was derived from a human donor in good health. The CDR3 protein is CASRPERTNYEQYF. As DNA, the CDR3 is TGTGCCAGCAGGCCAGAGAGAACTAACTACGAGCAGTACTTC.